The subject of this entry is one T cell receptor beta chain. The sample is drawn from a study of blood T cell repertoires in COVID-19. At the level of the study: Sites in the United States, Italy and Spain provided acute and convalescent COVID-19 samples.

Produced via immunoSEQ multiplex PCR; TCRdb's table is partial and in-frame only. The sample carries approximately 230,000 clones, 88% recorded once. V lost 4 bases and J lost 10, with 16 bases in between. The CDR3 sequence is 13 residues long. CDR1 and CDR2 (germline): MNHEY, SMNVEV (reference sequence). This clonotype was sampled from a man at least 80 years old with acute or convalescent COVID-19. The chain recombines TRBV27 with TRBJ1-2, with no clear D. Sequencing was performed on peripheral blood. The CDR3 bases are TGTGCCAGCAGTTCATTCCGCGGGAATTTCTACACCTTC. It codes for CASSSFRGNFYTF.